A selection of T cell receptor beta chains follows, all from one sample in a study of OX40 agonist ivuxolimab in advanced cancers. Using immunoSEQ multiplex PCR, the repertoire was profiled, and TCRdb retains in-frame clones only, with some absent. The data hold 25,000 or so clones, with approximately 88% observed a single time. This specimen consisted of CD4+ or CD8+ T cells sorted from blood, obtained in a trial of the OX40 agonist ivuxolimab. These receptors were taken from an adult with an advanced solid tumor such as melanoma, head and neck, liver or kidney cancer. Both conserved end residues are trimmed from each CDR3.

j_call cdr3_length v_call cdr3_aa
TRBJ2-7 9 TRBV6-6 ASGSLYEQY
TRBJ2-7 14 TRBV4-1 ASSPQRASGLYEQY
TRBJ1-5 11 TRBV6-6 ASSFDSNQPQH
TRBJ2-3 13 TRBV5-1 ASSSASGSADTQY
TRBJ2-2 11 TRBV18 ASSPLLSGELF
TRBJ1-1 14 TRBV11-1 ASSLGSRVRNTEAF
TRBJ2-1 18 TRBV9 ASSVAGQATSDGRWNEQF
TRBJ1-5 11 TRBV4-3 ASSQRGEQPQH
TRBJ1-1 11 TRBV4-3 ASSQQGQGIAF
TRBJ2-2 13 TRBV5-1 ASSLAGASTGELF
TRBJ2-5 13 TRBV5-1 ASSLMTGSGETQY
TRBJ2-3 14 TRBV10-1 ASSRTSGRGTDTQY
TRBJ1-2 12 TRBV2 ASSEDPRLYGYT
TRBJ1-3 13 TRBV4-2 ASSQDPGPGNTIY
TRBJ1-4 14 TRBV19 ASVATGGFLNEKLF
TRBJ2-7 14 TRBV4-2 ASSQAGGQGSYEQY
TRBJ2-1 13 TRBV9 ASSLLAGVSNEQF
TRBJ1-2 13 TRBV7-6 ASSPTGERTYGYT
TRBJ2-1 14 TRBV5-1 ASSLRGSGSSNEQF
TRBJ1-2 15 TRBV5-1 ASSLAGVSGDNYGYT
TRBJ1-1 11 TRBV5-1 ASSSQTNTEAF
TRBJ2-5 12 TRBV7-9 ASSLVAAEETQY
TRBJ1-1 15 TRBV2 ASSGAGQGFGGTEAF
TRBJ1-1 13 TRBV7-8 ASSLMGGMNTEAF
TRBJ1-2 14 TRBV5-4 ASSLRLGSMDYGYT
TRBJ2-2 13 TRBV2 ASSDLRGRTGELF